The next 3 T cell receptor beta chains were all read from a single sample in a study of T cell changes during pregnancy in multiple sclerosis. Assay: immunoSEQ multiplex PCR; the TCRdb copy retains only in-frame clones and omits some. The profile covers about 50,000 clones, with more than 90% appearing a single time and around 0.4% taken by the ten largest. The material sequenced was CD4+ T cells from peripheral blood mononuclear cells, taken before pregnancy. These receptors were collected from a female donor with multiple sclerosis, enrolled in a pregnancy study.

This clone was recorded a few times. This chain links TRBV7-2 with TRBJ2-1; TRBD2 matches at 15 bases. Germline V gene sequence: CDR1 SGHTA, CDR2 FQGNSA. The CDR3 covers 16 residues. The junction had 7 bases not matched to a gene; V was cut back by 5 bases and J by 8 bases. The DNA for the CDR3 is TGTGCCAGCAGCGGAAAGGGACTAGCGGGAGGATATGAGCAGTTCTTC. Its translation: CASSGKGLAGGYEQFF.

The J gene is TRBJ1-2, the V gene TRBV6-5; 7 bases are a match to TRBD1. There are 14 residues in the CDR3. The V gene end was trimmed by 6 bases and the J gene end by 2 bases; junction bases not matched to a gene: 6. Looked up from germline, CDR1 is MNHEY and CDR2 is SVGAGI. The DNA for the CDR3 is TGTGCCAGCAGCCAAAGGGGGCGCAACTATGGCTACACCTTC. Translating gives CASSQRGRNYGYTF.

The J gene is TRBJ1-4, the V gene TRBV4-1, with unresolved D. The germline V and J ends were trimmed by 4 bases and 4 bases, with 10 bases remaining between them. The CDR3 spans 14 residues. The V gene's germline CDR1 is MGHRA and CDR2 YSYEKL. In DNA form, the CDR3 reads TGCGCCAGCAGCCCCGGGGATGATAATGAAAAACTGTTTTTT. This gives the protein CASSPGDDNEKLFF.